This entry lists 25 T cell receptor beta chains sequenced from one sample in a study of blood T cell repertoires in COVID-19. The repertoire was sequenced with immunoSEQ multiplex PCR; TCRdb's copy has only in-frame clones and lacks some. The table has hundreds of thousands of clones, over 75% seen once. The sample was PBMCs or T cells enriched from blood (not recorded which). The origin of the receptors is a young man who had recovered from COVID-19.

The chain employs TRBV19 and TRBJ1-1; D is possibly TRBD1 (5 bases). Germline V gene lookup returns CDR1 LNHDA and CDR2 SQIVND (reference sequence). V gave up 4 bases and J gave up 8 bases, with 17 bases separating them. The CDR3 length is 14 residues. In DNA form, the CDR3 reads TGTGCCAGTAGTACCACCGGGACTCCTTTGGAAGCTTTCTTT. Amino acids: CASSTTGTPLEAFF. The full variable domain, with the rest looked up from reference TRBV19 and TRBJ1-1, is DGGITQSPKYLFRKEGQNVTLSCEQNLNHDAMYWYRQDPGQGLRLIYYSQIVNDFQKGDIAEGYSVSREKKESFPLTVTSAQKNPTAFYLCASSTTGTPLEAFFGQGTRLTVV.

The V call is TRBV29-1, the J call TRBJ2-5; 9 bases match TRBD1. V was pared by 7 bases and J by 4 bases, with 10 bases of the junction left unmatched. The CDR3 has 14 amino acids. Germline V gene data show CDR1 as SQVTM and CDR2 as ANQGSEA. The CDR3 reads CSALDRGDGETQYF. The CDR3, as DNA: TGCAGCGCCCTGGACAGGGGAGATGGAGAGACCCAGTACTTC.

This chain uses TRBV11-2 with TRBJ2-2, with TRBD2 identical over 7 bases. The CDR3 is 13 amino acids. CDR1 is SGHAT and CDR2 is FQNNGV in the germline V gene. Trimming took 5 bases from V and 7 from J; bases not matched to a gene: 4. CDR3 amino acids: CASSPGGNGELFF. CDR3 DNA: TGTGCCAGCAGCCCGGGAGGCAACGGGGAGCTGTTTTTT.

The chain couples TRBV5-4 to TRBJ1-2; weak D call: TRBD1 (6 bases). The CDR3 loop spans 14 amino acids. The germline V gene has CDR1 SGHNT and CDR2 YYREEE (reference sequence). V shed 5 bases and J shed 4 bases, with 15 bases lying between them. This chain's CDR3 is CASSFRQGFYGYTF. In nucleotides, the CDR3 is TGTGCCAGCAGTTTTCGGCAGGGGTTCTATGGCTACACCTTC.

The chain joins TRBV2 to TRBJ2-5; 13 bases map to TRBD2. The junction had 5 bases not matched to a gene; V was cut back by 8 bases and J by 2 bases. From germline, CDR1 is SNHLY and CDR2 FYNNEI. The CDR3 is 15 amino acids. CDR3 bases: TGTGCCAGCGGGACTAGCGGGATCTCTCAAGAGACCCAGTACTTC. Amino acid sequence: CASGTSGISQETQYF.

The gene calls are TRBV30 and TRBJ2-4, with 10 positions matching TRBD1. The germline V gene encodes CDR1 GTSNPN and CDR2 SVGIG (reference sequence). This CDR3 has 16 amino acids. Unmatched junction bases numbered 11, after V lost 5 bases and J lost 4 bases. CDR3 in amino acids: CAWGGFGTGEKNIQYF. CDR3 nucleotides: TGTGCCTGGGGAGGATTCGGGACAGGGGAAAAAAACATTCAGTACTTC.

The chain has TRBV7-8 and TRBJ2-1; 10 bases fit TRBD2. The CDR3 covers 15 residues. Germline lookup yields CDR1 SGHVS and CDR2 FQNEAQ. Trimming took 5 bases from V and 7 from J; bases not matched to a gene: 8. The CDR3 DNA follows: TGTGCCAGCAGCCCTGTGACTAGCGGGTGGAATGAGCAGTTCTTC. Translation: CASSPVTSGWNEQFF.

CDR3 protein: CASSLLYGAIEGELFF. DNA of the CDR3: TGCGCCAGCAGCTTGTTATACGGTGCCATTGAGGGGGAGCTGTTTTTT. The gene calls are TRBV5-1 and TRBJ2-2, with D uncertain. CDR3 length equals 16 residues. The V and J ends lost 1 base and 8 bases respectively, with 18 bases between them. From germline, CDR1 is SGHRS and CDR2 YFSETQ. Full variable domain (missing parts from reference TRBV5-1 and TRBJ2-2): KAGVTQTPRYLIKTRGQQVTLSCSPISGHRSVSWYQQTPGQGLQFLFEYFSETQRNKGNFPGRFSGRQFSNSRSEMNVSTLELGDSALYLCASSLLYGAIEGELFFGEGSRLTVL.

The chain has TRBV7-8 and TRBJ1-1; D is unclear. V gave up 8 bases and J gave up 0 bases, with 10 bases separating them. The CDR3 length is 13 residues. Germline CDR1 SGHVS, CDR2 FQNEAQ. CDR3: CASLQSMNTEAFF. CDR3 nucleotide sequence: TGTGCCAGCCTACAGAGCATGAACACTGAAGCTTTCTTT.

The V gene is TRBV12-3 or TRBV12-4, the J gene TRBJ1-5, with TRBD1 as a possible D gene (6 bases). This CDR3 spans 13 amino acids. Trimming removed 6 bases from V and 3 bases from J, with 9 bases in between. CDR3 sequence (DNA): TGTGCCAGCAGACAGGGATTCAATCAGCCCCAGCATTTT. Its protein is CASRQGFNQPQHF.

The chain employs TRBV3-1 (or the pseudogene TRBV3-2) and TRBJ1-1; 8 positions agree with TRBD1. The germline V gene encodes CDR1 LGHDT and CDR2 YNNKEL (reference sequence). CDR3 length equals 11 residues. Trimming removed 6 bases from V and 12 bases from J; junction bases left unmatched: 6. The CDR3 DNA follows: TGTGCCAGCAGATCCGACAGGGGCTCTTTCTTT. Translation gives CASRSDRGSFF.

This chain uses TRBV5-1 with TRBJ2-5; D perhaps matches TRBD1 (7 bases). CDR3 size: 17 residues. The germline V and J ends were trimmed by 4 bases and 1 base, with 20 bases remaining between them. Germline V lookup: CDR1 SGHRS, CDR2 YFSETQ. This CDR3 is CASSRRGTATSQETQYF. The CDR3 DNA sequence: TGCGCCAGCAGCCGCCGGGGGACAGCCACCTCCCAAGAGACCCAGTACTTC.

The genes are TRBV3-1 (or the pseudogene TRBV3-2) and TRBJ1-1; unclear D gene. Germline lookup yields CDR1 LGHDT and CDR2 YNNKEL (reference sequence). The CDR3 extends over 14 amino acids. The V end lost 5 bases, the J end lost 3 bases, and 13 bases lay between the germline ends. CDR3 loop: CASSESGRYTEAFF. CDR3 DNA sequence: TGTGCCAGCAGCGAGAGCGGGAGATACACTGAAGCTTTCTTT.

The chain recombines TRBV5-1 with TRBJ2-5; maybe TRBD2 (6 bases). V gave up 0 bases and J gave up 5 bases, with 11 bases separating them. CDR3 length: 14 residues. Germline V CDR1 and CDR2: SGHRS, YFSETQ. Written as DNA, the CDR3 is TGCGCCAGCAGCTTGGCGGAGGGTTGGGAGACCCAGTACTTC. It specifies CASSLAEGWETQYF. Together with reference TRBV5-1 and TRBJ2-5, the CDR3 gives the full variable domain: KAGVTQTPRYLIKTRGQQVTLSCSPISGHRSVSWYQQTPGQGLQFLFEYFSETQRNKGNFPGRFSGRQFSNSRSEMNVSTLELGDSALYLCASSLAEGWETQYFGPGTRLLVL.

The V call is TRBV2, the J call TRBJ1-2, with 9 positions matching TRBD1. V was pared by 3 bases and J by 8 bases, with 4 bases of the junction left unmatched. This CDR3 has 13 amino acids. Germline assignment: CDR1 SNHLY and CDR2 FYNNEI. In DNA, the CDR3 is TGTGCCAGCAGTGAGGACAGGGGAGAAGGCTACACCTTC. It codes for CASSEDRGEGYTF.

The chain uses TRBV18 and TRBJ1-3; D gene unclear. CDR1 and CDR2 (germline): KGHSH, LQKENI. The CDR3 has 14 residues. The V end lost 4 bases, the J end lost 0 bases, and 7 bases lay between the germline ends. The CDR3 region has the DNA TGTGCCAGCTCACGGGCCCACTCTGGAAACACCATATATTTT. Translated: CASSRAHSGNTIYF. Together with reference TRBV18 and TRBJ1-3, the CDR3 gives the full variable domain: NAGVMQNPRHLVRRRGQEARLRCSPMKGHSHVYWYRQLPEEGLKFMVYLQKENIIDESGMPKERFSAEFPKEGPSILRIQQVVRGDSAAYFCASSRAHSGNTIYFGEGSWLTVV.

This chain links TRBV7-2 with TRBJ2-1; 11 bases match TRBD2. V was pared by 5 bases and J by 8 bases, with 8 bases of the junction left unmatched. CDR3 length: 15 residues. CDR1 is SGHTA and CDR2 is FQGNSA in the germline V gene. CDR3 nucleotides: TGTGCCAGCAGCCCACTGACTAGCGGGACCTATGAGCAGTTCTTC. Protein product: CASSPLTSGTYEQFF.

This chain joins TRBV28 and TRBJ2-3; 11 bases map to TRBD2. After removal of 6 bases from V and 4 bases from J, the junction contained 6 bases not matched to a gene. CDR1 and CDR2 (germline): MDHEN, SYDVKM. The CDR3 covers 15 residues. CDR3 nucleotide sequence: TGTGCCAGCAGCCAGCCGGGACTAGCGGCAGATACGCAGTATTTT. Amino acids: CASSQPGLAADTQYF. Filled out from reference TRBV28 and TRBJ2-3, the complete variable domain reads DVKVTQSSRYLVKRTGEKVFLECVQDMDHENMFWYRQDPGLGLRLIYFSYDVKMKEKGDIPEGYSVSREKKERFSLILESASTNQTSMYLCASSQPGLAADTQYFGPGTRLTVL.

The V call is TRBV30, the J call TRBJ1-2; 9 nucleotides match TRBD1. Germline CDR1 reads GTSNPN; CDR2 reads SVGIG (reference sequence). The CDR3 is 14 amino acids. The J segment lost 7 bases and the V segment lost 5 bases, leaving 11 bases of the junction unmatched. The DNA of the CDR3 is TGTGCCTGGGTACCCGGGACAGGGTACAGTGGCTACACCTTC. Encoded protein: CAWVPGTGYSGYTF.

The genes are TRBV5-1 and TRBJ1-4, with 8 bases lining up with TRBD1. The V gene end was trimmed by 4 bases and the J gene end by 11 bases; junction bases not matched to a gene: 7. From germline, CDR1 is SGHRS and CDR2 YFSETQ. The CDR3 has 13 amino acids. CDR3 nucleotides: TGCGCCAGCAGCGCACAGGGGGAAGGGAAACTGTTTTTT. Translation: CASSAQGEGKLFF.

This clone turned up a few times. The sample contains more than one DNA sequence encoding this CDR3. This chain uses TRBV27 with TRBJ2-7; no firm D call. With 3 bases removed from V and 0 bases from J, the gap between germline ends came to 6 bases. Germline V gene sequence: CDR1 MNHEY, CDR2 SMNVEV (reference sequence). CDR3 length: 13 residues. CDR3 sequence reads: CASSFSGSYEQYF. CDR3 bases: TGTGCCAGCAGTTTCTCGGGCTCCTACGAGCAGTACTTC.

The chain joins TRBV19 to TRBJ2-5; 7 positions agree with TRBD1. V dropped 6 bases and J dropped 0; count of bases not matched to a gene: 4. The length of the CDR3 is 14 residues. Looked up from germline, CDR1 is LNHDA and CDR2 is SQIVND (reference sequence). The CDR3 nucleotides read TGTGCCAGTAGCAAACAGGGGAACCAAGAGACCCAGTACTTC. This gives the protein CASSKQGNQETQYF.

The CDR3 bases are TGTGCCAGCAGCCGTTTTCAGGGTTTCGGAAACACCATATATTTT. Translation: CASSRFQGFGNTIYF. This chain uses TRBV5-5 with TRBJ1-3; tentative D call: TRBD1 (5 bases). Germline V CDR1 and CDR2: SGHKS, YYEKEE (reference sequence). The CDR3 runs 15 residues. V gave up 4 bases and J gave up 4 bases, with 15 bases separating them.

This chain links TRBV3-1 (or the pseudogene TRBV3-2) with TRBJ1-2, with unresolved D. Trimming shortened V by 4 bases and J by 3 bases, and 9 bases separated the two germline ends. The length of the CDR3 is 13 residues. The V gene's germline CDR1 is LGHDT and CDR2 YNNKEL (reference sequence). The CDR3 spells CASSLASDYGYTF. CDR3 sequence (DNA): TGTGCCAGCAGCCTCGCTAGCGACTATGGCTACACCTTC.

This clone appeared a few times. As DNA, the CDR3 is TGTGCCAGCAGCATCCAACAGGGCACCGGGGAGCTGTTTTTT. Protein: CASSIQQGTGELFF. V usage is TRBV14 and J usage is TRBJ2-2; TRBD1 might be the D (6 bases). There are 14 residues in the CDR3. V lost 5 bases to trimming and J lost 4 bases, with 11 bases between them. Germline V gene data show CDR1 as SGHDN and CDR2 as FVKESK. Full variable domain (remainder filled in from reference TRBV14 and TRBJ2-2): EAGVTQFPSHSVIEKGQTVTLRCDPISGHDNLYWYRRVMGKEIKFLLHFVKESKQDESGMPNNRFLAERTGGTYSTLKVQPAELEDSGVYFCASSIQQGTGELFFGEGSRLTVL.